This record looks at one TCR beta chain sequence and its context. Its specificity is not known. The CDR3 has 14 amino acids. The J segment lost 3 bases and the V segment lost 4 bases, leaving 2 bases of the junction unmatched. Germline CDR1 is SGDLS and CDR2 is YYNGEE. These data belong to a study of early T cells in non-severe SARS-CoV-2 infection. The overall study: Investigators sequenced bulk RNA drawn from unsorted whole blood, and chains remained unpaired.

Points from the study as a whole: Lookups in VDJdb leaned toward anti-spike CD8 responses and missed private and CD4 specificities.

Unique molecular identifiers were added to individual cDNA molecules. TCRdb re-derived calls from the 5' RACE reads in MiXCR, one entry per CDR3 protein. The repertoire holds roughly 120,000 distinct CDR3 sequences, 15% seen once, with just over 20% in the top ten. This receptor was taken from an adult who was a healthcare worker with PCR-confirmed SARS-CoV-2 infection or an uninfected control (not recorded which). Sequenced sample: whole blood. The rearrangement links TRBV9 to TRBJ2-5, with 11 bases that match TRBD2. Written as DNA, the CDR3 is TGTGCCAGCAGCCCGGGACTAGCGGAAGAGACCCAGTACTTC. Translation gives CASSPGLAEETQYF.